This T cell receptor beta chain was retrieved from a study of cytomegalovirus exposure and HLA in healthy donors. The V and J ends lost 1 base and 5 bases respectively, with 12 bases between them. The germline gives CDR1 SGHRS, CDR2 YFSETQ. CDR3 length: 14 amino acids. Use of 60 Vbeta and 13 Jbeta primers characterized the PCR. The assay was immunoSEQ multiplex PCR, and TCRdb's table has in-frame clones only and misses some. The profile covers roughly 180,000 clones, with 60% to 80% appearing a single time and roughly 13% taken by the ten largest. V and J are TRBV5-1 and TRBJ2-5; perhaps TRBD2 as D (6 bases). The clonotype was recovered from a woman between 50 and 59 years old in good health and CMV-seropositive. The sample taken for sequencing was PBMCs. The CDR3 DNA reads TGCGCCAGCAGCTTGCGAGCGGGTGGGGAGACCCAGTACTTC. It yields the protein CASSLRAGGETQYF.